The 26 T cell receptor beta chains reported below all come from one sample, sequenced in a study of T cells expressing NK-cell markers. From the 5' RACE reads, TCRdb lists one entry per CDR3 protein and no DNA. Its clone listing holds 4,500 to 7,000 distinct CDR3 sequences. Sequencing was done on a sample of blood T cells: a sorted CD56 or NKG2C T cell subset, CD4+ or CD8+ T cells, or bulk PBMC T cells (not recorded which). Receptors originate from a man aged 18 to 30 in good health.

By frequency, this clonotype registers medium-sized (0.01 to 0.1%). The V gene is TRBV11-2, the J gene TRBJ2-5; the TRBD2 assignment by TCRdb is unverifiable without DNA. CDR1 and CDR2 (germline): SGHAT, FQNNGV. The CDR3 has 16 residues. CDR3 region: CASSLPSGPFQETQYF.

This rearrangement joins TRBV4-2 to TRBJ2-3; TCRdb indicates TRBD2, and absent DNA this call remains unverified. This CDR3 is 15 amino acids long. Germline assignment: CDR1 LGHNA and CDR2 YNFKEQ. CDR3 sequence reads: CASSQLAGATDTQYF.

The chain employs TRBV7-6 and TRBJ2-3; there is no DNA to check the TCRdb D call of TRBD2. This CDR3 is built from 15 residues. The germline gives CDR1 SGHVS, CDR2 FNYEAQ. The CDR3 here is CASSPGAGEEDTQYF.

V and J are TRBV10-3 and TRBJ2-7; TCRdb reports TRBD1, a call that lacks DNA to check it against. Germline V gene sequence: CDR1 ENHRY, CDR2 SYGVKD. The CDR3 runs to 12 residues. CDR3 sequence reads: CAIGDRVYEQYF.

The chain has TRBV12-3 or TRBV12-4 and TRBJ1-6; TCRdb lists TRBD1, though no DNA is available to test this call. The length of the CDR3 is 12 residues. The CDR3 reads CASSGAGSPLHF.

This rearrangement joins TRBV2 to TRBJ1-1. CDR1 and CDR2 from the germline V gene are SNHLY and FYNNEI. This CDR3 has 14 residues. CDR3 residues: CASTSFPENTEAFF.

The J gene is TRBJ2-3, the V gene TRBV5-4; TCRdb's D call of TRBD2 is untestable without DNA. This CDR3 has 14 residues. Germline V CDR1 and CDR2: SGHNT, YYREEE (reference sequence). The CDR3 loop is CAFFGGGSTDTQYF.

This chain connects TRBV6-1 to TRBJ2-1; there is no DNA to check the TCRdb D call of TRBD2. The CDR3 sequence is 15 residues long. Germline values: CDR1 MNHNS, CDR2 SASEGT. This CDR3 is CASSELTTVLNEQFF.

CDR3 amino acids: CSARDYAPQETQYF. This chain connects TRBV20-1 to TRBJ2-5; as DNA is missing, the TRBD1 call by TCRdb cannot be tested. Germline CDR1 is DFQATT and CDR2 is SNEGSKA (reference sequence). CDR3 length equals 14 residues.

The chain uses TRBV19 and TRBJ1-1; the TCRdb call, TRBD1, lacks DNA for checking. Germline-derived CDR1 and CDR2 are LNHDA and SQIVND (reference sequence). This CDR3 contains 14 residues. CDR3 in amino acids: CASRVAQGRTEAFF.

According to its frequency, this clonotype is large (0.1 to 1%). This rearrangement joins TRBV20-1 to TRBJ1-2. Looked up from germline, CDR1 is DFQATT and CDR2 is SNEGSKA (reference sequence). The CDR3 has 14 residues. The CDR3 reads CSARQVEGLDGYTF.

The chain carries TRBV6-4 and TRBJ2-1; TCRdb outputs TRBD2, but without DNA this stays unchecked. From germline, CDR1 is MRHNA and CDR2 SNTAGT. CDR3 length: 14 amino acids. CDR3: CASSAPVVAGGGFF.

According to its frequency, this clonotype is medium-sized. The rearrangement links TRBV29-1 to TRBJ2-5; TCRdb returns TRBD1, unconfirmable since there is no DNA. CDR3 length: 14 residues. From germline, CDR1 is SQVTM and CDR2 ANQGSEA. CDR3 sequence reads: CSVLTHRGQETQYF.

The chain joins TRBV20-1 to TRBJ2-1. There are 13 residues in the CDR3. The germline V gene encodes CDR1 DFQATT and CDR2 SNEGSKA (reference sequence). CDR3 loop: CSAREGSEVEQFF.

This sequence joins TRBV6-1 and TRBJ2-1; there is no DNA to check the TCRdb D call of TRBD2. The CDR3 totals 14 residues. CDR1 is MNHNS, CDR2 SASEGT, per germline. The CDR3 spells CASSDSSGFNEQFF.

V is TRBV27 and J is TRBJ2-1. The CDR3 runs 13 residues. CDR1 and CDR2 (germline): MNHEY, SMNVEV (reference sequence). The CDR3 is CASSFGSFNEQFF.

Judged by frequency, this clonotype is medium-sized. This sequence joins TRBV29-1 and TRBJ2-3; absent DNA, TCRdb's TRBD2 call cannot be checked. This CDR3 comprises 15 residues. Germline assignment: CDR1 SQVTM and CDR2 ANQGSEA. The CDR3 protein is CSVEDRRESTDTQYF.

The chain couples TRBV28 to TRBJ1-5. The V gene's germline CDR1 is MDHEN and CDR2 SYDVKM. CDR3 size: 12 residues. The CDR3 sequence: CASSLGHQPQHF.

This chain uses TRBV6-5 with TRBJ2-1; the D call from TCRdb, TRBD2, cannot be confirmed without DNA. The germline V gene encodes CDR1 MNHEY and CDR2 SVGAGI. The CDR3 is 17 residues long. The CDR3 sequence: CASSYGTRTSGYNEQFF.

This sequence joins TRBV27 and TRBJ2-7; TCRdb lists TRBD1, though no DNA is available to test this call. From germline, CDR1 is MNHEY and CDR2 SMNVEV (reference sequence). The CDR3 has 13 amino acids. CDR3: CASSLPPSYEQYF.

CDR3 residues: CASSLAGSDYGYTF. The chain is built from TRBV7-9 and TRBJ1-2. Germline-derived CDR1 and CDR2 are SEHNR and FQNEAQ (reference sequence). This CDR3 is 14 amino acids long.

The V call is TRBV28, the J call TRBJ1-1; TCRdb outputs TRBD1, but without DNA this stays unchecked. The CDR3 sequence is 14 residues long. Per germline, CDR1 MDHEN and CDR2 SYDVKM. The CDR3 here is CASSLTHRAHEAFF.

The V gene is TRBV28, the J gene TRBJ2-1. This CDR3 contains 11 residues. The V gene's germline CDR1 is MDHEN and CDR2 SYDVKM. The CDR3 loop is CASIRLNEQFF.

The rearrangement joins TRBV24-1 to TRBJ2-2; TCRdb proposes TRBD2, but this gene call is untestable without DNA. Germline CDR1 reads KGHDR; CDR2 reads SFDVKD. There are 14 residues in the CDR3. This CDR3 is CATSDSREVGELFF.

CDR3 amino acids: CASNGAAGGQGEQFF. This sequence joins TRBV2 and TRBJ2-1; lacking DNA, the TRBD2 call made by TCRdb goes unchecked. CDR1 is SNHLY and CDR2 is FYNNEI in the germline V gene. The CDR3 totals 15 residues.

The V gene is TRBV27, the J gene TRBJ2-3; TCRdb selects TRBD1, and the lack of DNA leaves this call unchecked. Germline CDR1 is MNHEY and CDR2 is SMNVEV (reference sequence). The CDR3 runs to 15 residues. The CDR3 sequence is CASRATQGPLDTQYF.